One sample yielded the 28 T cell receptor beta chains listed below, sequenced in a study of T cell changes during pregnancy in multiple sclerosis. The table came from immunoSEQ multiplex PCR; TCRdb's copy has only in-frame clones and leaves some out. The profile shows approximately 42,000 clones, around four fifths of them singletons. The starting material was CD4+ T cells from peripheral blood mononuclear cells, obtained before pregnancy. All receptors derive from a female donor with multiple sclerosis, enrolled in a pregnancy study.

V gene TRBV6-5 combines with J gene TRBJ2-5, with D maybe TRBD1 (6 bases). This CDR3 has 13 residues. Germline CDR1 is MNHEY and CDR2 is SVGAGI. Trimming removed 5 bases from V and 2 bases from J, with 9 bases in between. The CDR3 bases are TGTGCCAGCAGTAGGACAGCGCAAGAGACCCAGTACTTC. It translates to CASSRTAQETQYF.

The rearrangement uses TRBV28 and TRBJ2-3, with D maybe TRBD2 (6 bases). Trimming pared 3 bases from V and 0 bases from J, leaving 22 bases between. CDR3 length: 19 amino acids. The germline V gene has CDR1 MDHEN and CDR2 SYDVKM. The CDR3 reads CASSFGLALGGISTDTQYF. The CDR3, as DNA: TGTGCCAGCAGTTTTGGGCTAGCGCTCGGCGGAATTAGCACAGATACGCAGTATTTT.

V usage is TRBV10-3 and J usage is TRBJ1-5; TRBD1 agrees at 7 bases. Trimming cost V 4 bases and J 2 bases; bases outside gene matches: 5. Germline loops: CDR1 ENHRY, CDR2 SYGVKD. There are 15 residues in the CDR3. The CDR3 nucleotides are TGTGCCATCAGTGGCGGACAGGAGGGCAATCAGCCCCAGCATTTT. Translation gives CAISGGQEGNQPQHF.

This clone was counted between two and nine times. V is TRBV5-1 and J is TRBJ1-4, with 9 bases aligning to TRBD1. The CDR3 length is 15 residues. With 0 bases clipped from V and 8 bases from J, the junction kept 5 bases outside the gene matches. Germline CDR1 reads SGHRS; CDR2 reads YFSETQ. This CDR3 is CASSLGGTGSEKLFF. In nucleotides, the CDR3 is TGCGCCAGCAGCTTGGGGGGGACAGGGAGCGAAAAACTGTTTTTT.

A single count supports this clone. The genes are TRBV2 and TRBJ2-1, with D hard to call. The CDR3 consists of 14 residues. CDR1 SNHLY and CDR2 FYNNEI come from the germline V gene. Between the trimmed V and J ends, which lost 3 bases and 8 bases, there was a span of 14 bases. The CDR3 DNA reads as TGTGCCAGCAGTGAGACTTACCCACCCCATGAGCAGTTCTTC. This encodes CASSETYPPHEQFF.

The table lists this clone with a count of one. The chain combines TRBV19 with TRBJ1-1; 9 positions match TRBD1. The CDR3 has 14 amino acids. Germline values: CDR1 LNHDA, CDR2 SQIVND (reference sequence). V trimming: 6 bases; J trimming: 6 bases; junction bases outside the gene matches: 8. The DNA for the CDR3 is TGTGCCAGTAGCCTGACAGGGGGGATCCCTGAAGCTTTCTTT. Amino acids: CASSLTGGIPEAFF.

The V and J genes are TRBV10-1 and TRBJ2-1; 7 bases agree with TRBD2. From germline, CDR1 is WNHNN and CDR2 SYGVQD (reference sequence). V was clipped by 6 bases and J by 5 bases; unmatched bases: 19. The CDR3 is 18 amino acids. The CDR3 sequence: CASRPATGGSLDNNEQFF. In DNA, the CDR3 is TGCGCCAGCAGGCCCGCGACTGGCGGGAGTTTAGACAACAATGAGCAGTTCTTC.

This clone was seen once. No DNA is shown, since the ends of the CDR3 on it are uncertain; the CDR3 is the one TCRdb lists. The chain combines TRBV19 with TRBJ2-1; TRBD2 is taken as the D call from the table, unchecked against the DNA. CDR1 LNHDA and CDR2 SQIVND come from the germline V gene (reference sequence). The CDR3 length equals 18 residues, ends included. The CDR3 spells CARHPYLCLAGVEDEQFF.

The chain carries TRBV7-3 and TRBJ2-3; 7 bases are a match to TRBD1. Per germline, CDR1 SGHTA and CDR2 FQGTGA. Trimming took 2 bases from V and 1 from J; bases not matched to a gene: 3. The CDR3 covers 15 residues. The CDR3 here is CASSLHGQGTDTQYF. For the CDR3, the DNA is TGTGCCAGCAGCTTACACGGACAGGGCACAGATACGCAGTATTTT.

The gene calls are TRBV10-3 and TRBJ2-1; 8 bases align to TRBD1. The CDR3 runs 14 residues. V dropped 4 bases and J dropped 8; count of bases not matched to a gene: 7. From germline, CDR1 is ENHRY and CDR2 SYGVKD. The CDR3 DNA reads as TGTGCCATCAGTGTCCAGGGGGCTGTCGATGAGCAGTTCTTC. The encoded protein is CAISVQGAVDEQFF.

This chain connects TRBV9 to TRBJ2-3; TRBD2 matches 7 bases. Germline-derived CDR1 and CDR2 are SGDLS and YYNGEE. This CDR3 has 16 residues. The J segment lost 3 bases and the V segment lost 3 bases, leaving 10 bases of the junction unmatched. The CDR3 loop is CASSGLLTSVTDTQYF. CDR3 nucleotides: TGTGCCAGCAGCGGTCTCCTCACTAGCGTTACAGATACGCAGTATTTT.

V and J are TRBV7-2 and TRBJ2-1; 8 nucleotides line up with TRBD2. J was trimmed by 6 bases and V by 3 bases; bases with no gene match: 1. From germline, CDR1 is SGHTA and CDR2 FQGNSA. The CDR3 has 13 residues. The CDR3 loop is CASSFGRGNEQFF. The CDR3 DNA reads as TGTGCCAGCAGCTTCGGGAGGGGCAATGAGCAGTTCTTC.

The chain is built from TRBV19 and TRBJ1-5; TRBD1 might be the D (5 bases). The V gene lost 2 bases and the J gene lost 5 bases, with 10 bases spanning the gap. Germline assignment: CDR1 LNHDA and CDR2 SQIVND (reference sequence). The CDR3 spans 14 residues. The CDR3 is CASSIQGRDQPQHF. Here the CDR3 DNA reads TGTGCCAGTAGTATACAGGGAAGGGATCAGCCCCAGCATTTT.

The gene calls are TRBV19 and TRBJ1-2; 7 nucleotides agree with TRBD1. The CDR3 is 15 residues long. Losses at the gene ends were 3 bases for V and 4 bases for J; bases not matched to a gene: 8. Per germline, CDR1 LNHDA and CDR2 SQIVND (reference sequence). CDR3 sequence reads: CASSMKVQGFYGYTF. The CDR3 DNA is TGTGCCAGTAGTATGAAGGTACAGGGGTTCTATGGCTACACCTTC.

This clone is medium-sized (0.01 to 0.1%) by share. The chain is built from TRBV30 and TRBJ1-4, with 10 bases lining up with TRBD1. The CDR3 has 14 amino acids. From germline, CDR1 is GTSNPN and CDR2 SVGIG (reference sequence). Trimming took 1 base from V and 6 from J; bases not matched to a gene: 2. The CDR3 loop is CAWSAGTGDEKLFF. The CDR3, as DNA: TGTGCCTGGAGTGCCGGGACAGGGGATGAAAAACTGTTTTTT.

CDR3 residues: CSVELRGEAFF. The CDR3 region has the DNA TGCAGCGTTGAATTAAGGGGGGAAGCTTTCTTT. The chain combines TRBV29-1 with TRBJ1-1; TRBD1 might be the D (6 bases). The CDR3 extends over 11 amino acids. Germline-derived CDR1 and CDR2 are SQVTM and ANQGSEA. Trimming shortened V by 2 bases and J by 8 bases, and 9 bases separated the two germline ends. The variable domain in full, with the rest retrieved from reference TRBV29-1 and TRBJ1-1, is SAVISQKPSRDICQRGTSLTIQCQVDSQVTMMFWYRQQPGQSLTLIATANQGSEATYESGFVIDKFPISRPNLTFSTLTVSNMSPEDSSIYLCSVELRGEAFFGQGTRLTVV.

The chain has TRBV7-2 and TRBJ1-2; D perhaps matches TRBD1 (6 bases). The CDR3 runs to 15 residues. Per the germline V gene, CDR1 is SGHTA and CDR2 is FQGNSA. Between the trimmed V and J ends, which lost 5 bases and 5 bases, there was a span of 18 bases. Here the CDR3 reads CASSAQGSDRYGYTF. CDR3 DNA: TGTGCCAGCAGCGCACAGGGATCGGATAGGTATGGCTACACCTTC.

The chain couples TRBV19 to TRBJ2-3; TRBD1 aligns across 9 bases. The CDR3 runs 18 residues. Looked up from germline, CDR1 is LNHDA and CDR2 is SQIVND (reference sequence). With V trimmed by 3 bases and J by 8 bases, 18 bases remained unmatched. The CDR3 bases are TGTGCCAGTAGTATTGGGATTTCCGGGACAGGGAAAATTGGTACGCAGTATTTT. The encoded protein is CASSIGISGTGKIGTQYF.

Within the sample, this clone is medium-sized. The chain combines TRBV4-3 with TRBJ1-5; possible D gene TRBD1, 5 bases. This CDR3 is 16 amino acids long. CDR1 and CDR2 (germline): LGHNA, YSLEER. Between the trimmed V and J ends, which lost 0 bases and 9 bases, there was a span of 18 bases. The CDR3 sequence: CASSQDGMGGGGPQHF. CDR3 nucleotide sequence: TGCGCCAGCAGCCAAGATGGAATGGGGGGAGGTGGGCCCCAGCATTTT.

V gene TRBV10-3 combines with J gene TRBJ2-1; D is perhaps TRBD2 (7 bases). The CDR3 extends over 13 amino acids. Germline loops: CDR1 ENHRY, CDR2 SYGVKD. V lost 10 bases and J 5 bases, leaving 15 bases between the germline ends. This chain's CDR3 is CATISGTNNEQFF. The CDR3 DNA reads TGTGCCACAATAAGCGGGACAAACAATGAGCAGTTCTTC.

V usage is TRBV10-2 and J usage is TRBJ1-5, with no clear D. Germline V gene lookup returns CDR1 WSHSY and CDR2 SAAADI. The CDR3 totals 14 residues. Trimming took off 6 bases at V and 0 bases at J, with 9 bases between the two ends. The CDR3: CASRLTRSNQPQHF. The CDR3 DNA sequence: TGCGCCAGCAGGCTAACCCGTAGCAATCAGCCCCAGCATTTT.

V is TRBV5-1 and J is TRBJ1-4, with 9 bases matching TRBD1. The germline V gene encodes CDR1 SGHRS and CDR2 YFSETQ. Losses at the gene ends were 1 base for V and 0 bases for J; bases not matched to a gene: 4. This CDR3 has 17 amino acids. The CDR3 DNA sequence: TGCGCCAGCAGCTTGTTGGGACAGGGTGCAACTAATGAAAAACTGTTTTTT. It yields the protein CASSLLGQGATNEKLFF.

The chain joins TRBV7-9 to TRBJ1-5, with D uncertain. V lost 5 bases and J lost 9, with 20 bases in between. This CDR3 region has 15 residues. Germline V gives CDR1 SEHNR, CDR2 FQNEAQ (reference sequence). The chain's CDR3 is CASSRGGEPFRPQHF. The CDR3 nucleotides are TGTGCCAGCAGCCGAGGTGGGGAGCCCTTTCGGCCCCAGCATTTT.

The chain combines TRBV28 with TRBJ2-5; 8 nucleotides align to TRBD1. Germline V gives CDR1 MDHEN, CDR2 SYDVKM. The V segment lost 5 bases and the J segment 7 bases; nucleotides outside the gene matches: 6. The CDR3 has 13 residues. CDR3 protein: CASSPPDRVTQYF. The CDR3 bases are TGTGCCAGCAGTCCCCCGGACAGGGTGACCCAGTACTTC.

The chain couples TRBV18 to TRBJ1-4; 10 nucleotides agree with TRBD1. The trim removed 2 bases at V and 6 bases at J, leaving 0 bases unmatched. Germline loops: CDR1 KGHSH, CDR2 LQKENI. The CDR3 sequence is 14 residues long. The CDR3 DNA follows: TGTGCCAGCTCACCAGGGACAGGGGATGAAAAACTGTTTTTT. This codes for CASSPGTGDEKLFF.

The J gene is TRBJ1-2, the V gene TRBV9, with 12 bases lining up with TRBD1. The CDR3 spans 19 residues. Per the germline V gene, CDR1 is SGDLS and CDR2 is YYNGEE. Unmatched junction bases numbered 18, after V lost 3 bases and J lost 6 bases. DNA for the CDR3: TGTGCCAGCAGCGACAGGGTAGACAGGGGGACAGGGGGCGGAAATGGCTACACCTTC. Translation gives CASSDRVDRGTGGGNGYTF.

The V call is TRBV11-2, the J call TRBJ2-3, with 7 bases matching TRBD1. The germline CDR1 and CDR2 sequences are SGHAT and FQNNGV. J lost 6 bases, V lost 5 bases, and 2 bases had no gene match. This CDR3 has 12 residues. The CDR3: CASSPRGDTQYF. The CDR3 bases are TGTGCCAGCAGCCCCAGGGGGGATACGCAGTATTTT.

V gene TRBV7-3 combines with J gene TRBJ2-3; TRBD2 matches 9 bases. The junction had 8 bases not matched to a gene; V was cut back by 1 base and J by 3 bases. This CDR3 has 17 amino acids. Per the germline V gene, CDR1 is SGHTA and CDR2 is FQGTGA. CDR3 sequence: CASSLIGGGAGTDTQYF. CDR3 DNA sequence: TGTGCCAGCAGCTTAATAGGCGGGGGGGCCGGGACAGATACGCAGTATTTT.